This TCR beta chain was documented in a study of blood T cell repertoires in COVID-19. Study in general: Sources were T cells, B-cell-depleted T cells, or PBMCs; the material itself was cDNA or gDNA.

As processed by the authors: For nucleated cells, counts were estimated from reference gene primer amplification. Profiling relied on immunoSEQ multiplex PCR, and the TCRdb table lists in-frame clones only, not all of them. V and J calls and clone size are copied from that table; D and trimming were computed from the DNA. The sample lists more than 150,000 clones, 81% seen once, with about 12% in the top ten. V lost 3 bases, J lost 3 bases, and 4 bases stayed unmatched. The CDR3 contains 15 residues. Germline CDR1 is MGHDK and CDR2 is SYGVNS. The sample comprised peripheral blood. This chain links TRBV25-1 with TRBJ2-2; 7 bases agree with TRBD2. The receptor's source is an elderly woman with COVID-19, enrolled during active disease. The CDR3 sequence is CASSEREWYTGELFF. The CDR3 DNA sequence: TGTGCCAGCAGTGAGCGGGAGTGGTACACCGGGGAGCTGTTTTTT. Together with reference TRBV25-1 and TRBJ2-2, the CDR3 gives the full variable domain: EADIYQTPRYLVIGTGKKITLECSQTMGHDKMYWYQQDPGMELHLIHYSYGVNSTEKGDLSSESTVSRIRTEHFPLTLESARPSHTSQYLCASSEREWYTGELFFGEGSRLTVL.